The source of this TCR beta chain is a study of blood T cell repertoires in COVID-19 (dated by TCRdb to 2019 to 2021). Some background on the complete study: Collaborator samples came from the United States, Italy and Spain and covered acute and convalescent phases of COVID-19. Where available, HLA class I and class II types were obtained from metadata supplied by the sample provider rather than from assay-based typing. The material from the prospective study consisted of cDNA or gDNA derived from T cells, B-cell-depleted T cells, or PBMCs. Samples were obtained from the ongoing ImmuneRACE study (first 160 participants) and from 950 to 1,500 subjects provided by 6 global collaborators. The repertoires were released in a freely available public database intended as a resource for research on the immune response to SARS-CoV-2. Nearly every sample came with metadata listing a de-identified subject ID, COVID-19 status, age in years and sex. Subjects who had been exposed to COVID-19, were actively infected with it, or had recovered from it provided the deeply sampled blood TCRbeta repertoires that made up the dataset. On the study overall, not on this receptor specifically: The amount of clinical and demographic metadata varied by source and participant and was provided uncurated.

Taken from cysteine to phenylalanine, the CDR3 has 11 residues. The only DNA kept is the CDR3, 33 bases in frame from the first base. TCRbeta CDR3 regions were amplified from genomic DNA using the immunoSEQ Assay, a bias-controlled multiplex PCR. The authors' analysis ran thus. Within the assay, amplification of reference gene primers was used to estimate how many nucleated cells each sample contained. To quantify the absolute abundance of each unique TCRbeta CDR3 rearrangement, sequence reads were collapsed and filtered. Productive Simpson clonality was computed per sample as the square root of Simpson's diversity index over productive rearrangements. The immuneACCESS repertoire file appears here via TCRdb, limited to in-frame rearrangements. These files lack a portion of the clones; in checked studies, under half of the deficit traces to unresolved V genes, and the cause of the others is not known. That table is the source of V, J and clone size, and D and trimming were worked out from the DNA. The table for this sample lists 200,000 to 250,000 clones; 65% to 85% of them were counted only once. Of the sample, more than 9% is held by the ten largest clones.

This clone has a handful of counts. The antigen it recognizes is unknown. Base qualities were left out, and no much larger clone turns up one base away. Each collaborating institution followed its own protocols to collect whole blood in K2EDTA tubes. For TCRbeta analysis, collaborator samples were shipped as frozen whole blood, as isolated PBMCs, or as DNA extracted from either sample type. The chain employs TRBV21-1 and TRBJ1-3; the D call in the table, TRBD1, was not verified against the DNA. TRBV21-1 constitutes a pseudogene. The TCR comes from a woman aged 80 or over with acute or convalescent COVID-19. The specimen was peripheral blood. The CDR3 amino acid sequence is: CASRGRNTIYF. The sequence in DNA is TGTGCCAGCAGGGGGCGGAACACCATATATTTT.